This T cell receptor (beta chain) was identified during a study of early T cells in non-severe SARS-CoV-2 infection. Looking at the study overall: From unsorted whole blood, bulk RNA was sequenced, and the chains remained unpaired.

There are many counts of this clonotype. No antigen is known for it. Individual cDNA molecules received unique molecular identifiers. TCRdb fed the 5' RACE reads into MiXCR, producing one record per CDR3 protein. The table lists 100,000 to 120,000 distinct CDR3 sequences, around 10% of them singletons. Findings of the study overall: A preference for anti-spike CD8 responses marked VDJdb matching, which missed private and CD4 specificities.

The specimen sequenced was whole blood. The receptor was isolated from an adult who was a healthcare worker with PCR-confirmed SARS-CoV-2 infection or an uninfected control (not recorded which).

In DNA form, the CDR3 reads TGTGCCAGCAGCCGTACAGGGGCGCTGGCTAATGAAAAACTGTTTTTT. Its protein is CASSRTGALANEKLFF. The chain joins TRBV7-9 to TRBJ1-4; 7 positions agree with TRBD1. Trimming cost V 5 bases and J 3 bases; bases outside gene matches: 9. CDR3 length equals 16 residues. In germline, CDR1 is SEHNR, CDR2 FQNEAQ (reference sequence).